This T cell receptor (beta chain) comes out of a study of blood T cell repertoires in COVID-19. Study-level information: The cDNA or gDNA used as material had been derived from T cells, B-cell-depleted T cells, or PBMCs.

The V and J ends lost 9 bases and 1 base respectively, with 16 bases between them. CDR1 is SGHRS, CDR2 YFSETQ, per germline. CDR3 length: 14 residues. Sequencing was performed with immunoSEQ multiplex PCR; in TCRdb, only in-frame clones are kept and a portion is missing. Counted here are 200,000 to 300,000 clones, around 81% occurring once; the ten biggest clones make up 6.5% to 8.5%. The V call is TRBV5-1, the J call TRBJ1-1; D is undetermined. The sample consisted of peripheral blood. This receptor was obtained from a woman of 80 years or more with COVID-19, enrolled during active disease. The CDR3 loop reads CATKGGSSNTEAFF. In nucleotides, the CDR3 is TGCGCCACCAAAGGAGGCTCGTCGAACACTGAAGCTTTCTTT.